A selection of T cell receptor beta chains follows, all from one sample in a study of blood T cell repertoires in COVID-19. The method was immunoSEQ multiplex PCR; TCRdb's version includes in-frame clones alone and lacks a portion of them. Of more than 85,000 clones in the sample, 88% were seen once. The sequenced sample was peripheral blood. All receptors come from a woman in her forties or fifties with acute or convalescent COVID-19. Both conserved end residues are part of each CDR3. A D gene is named only where the DNA matches it firmly. Not all rows give a size; the values are once, few, many and, for expanded clones, a class.

clone_size	j_call	d_call	v_call	cdr3_aa	cdr3_nt
.	TRBJ2-7	TRBD2	TRBV9	CASSVGLAGGYEQYF	TGTGCCAGCAGCGTAGGGCTAGCGGGAGGTTACGAGCAGTACTTC
.	TRBJ2-3	TRBD2	TRBV3-1/TRBV3-2	CASSQSGTLGSTQYF	TGTGCCAGCAGCCAGAGCGGGACGTTGGGTTCTACGCAGTATTTT
.	TRBJ2-3	TRBD2	TRBV5-1	CASSLTGTSEDTQYF	TGCGCCAGCAGCCTTACCGGGACTAGCGAAGATACGCAGTATTTT
.	TRBJ1-5	.	TRBV19	CASRRGDGNQPQHF	TGTGCCAGTAGGCGCGGGGACGGCAATCAGCCCCAGCATTTT
.	TRBJ2-6	.	TRBV27	CASSPRRSGANVLTF	TGTGCCAGCAGCCCTCGTCGCTCTGGGGCCAACGTCCTGACTTTC
.	TRBJ2-3	.	TRBV7-9	CASSRRSRAADTQYF	TGTGCCAGCAGCCGGAGGTCTAGAGCCGCAGATACGCAGTATTTT
.	TRBJ2-1	TRBD2	TRBV15	CATSRDWGVASGLYNEQFF	TGTGCCACCAGCAGAGACTGGGGAGTGGCTAGCGGGTTATACAATGAGCAGTTCTTC
.	TRBJ2-7	.	TRBV6-5	CASSRGGSYEQYF	TGTGCCAGCAGTAGGGGGGGCTCCTACGAGCAGTACTTC
.	TRBJ2-7	.	TRBV5-6	CASSRDITYEQYF	TGTGCCAGCTCCCGGGACATAACCTACGAGCAGTACTTC
.	TRBJ1-1	.	TRBV4-2	CASRTPRGSATEAFF	TGTGCCAGCAGGACTCCCCGGGGGAGTGCCACTGAAGCTTTCTTT
.	TRBJ2-3	.	TRBV6-5	CASGSGSTDTQYF	TGTGCCAGCGGGAGCGGGAGCACAGATACGCAGTATTTT
.	TRBJ1-2	.	TRBV6-5	CASRPGRNYGYTF	TGTGCCAGCAGACCGGGGAGAAACTATGGCTACACCTTC
few	TRBJ2-1	TRBD2	TRBV7-9	CASSLLATSGRNEQFF	TGTGCCAGCAGCTTATTGGCGACTAGCGGGAGGAATGAGCAGTTCTTC
.	TRBJ1-2	TRBD1	TRBV19	CASSPRQGVGYTF	TGTGCCAGTAGTCCTAGACAGGGGGTTGGCTACACCTTC
.	TRBJ2-1	TRBD2	TRBV5-5	CASSPGTSGSYNEQFF	TGTGCCAGCAGCCCTGGGACTAGCGGCTCCTACAATGAGCAGTTCTTC
.	TRBJ2-1	TRBD2	TRBV6-5	CASSPEGLAGDEQFF	TGTGCCAGCAGCCCGGAGGGACTAGCGGGAGATGAGCAGTTCTTC
.	TRBJ2-2	.	TRBV19	CASSTAAGELFF	TGTGCCAGTAGTACGGCGGCCGGGGAGCTGTTTTTT
.	TRBJ1-5	.	TRBV21-1	CATEGIKGNQPQHF	TGTGCCACCGAGGGCATTAAGGGCAATCAGCCCCAGCATTTT
few	TRBJ1-1	TRBD1	TRBV6-5	CASRQGANSGTEAFF	TGTGCCAGCAGGCAGGGGGCTAATTCCGGCACTGAAGCTTTCTTT
once	TRBJ1-5	.	TRBV30	CAWSVRGNQPQHF	TGTGCCTGGAGTGTACGGGGCAATCAGCCCCAGCATTTT
.	TRBJ1-3	.	TRBV19	CATLQGGAGNTIYF	TGTGCCACCCTACAAGGAGGAGCTGGAAACACCATATATTTT
.	TRBJ2-4	.	TRBV3-1/TRBV3-2	CASSHHGEDIQYF	TGTGCCAGCAGCCACCACGGGGAGGACATTCAGTACTTC
.	TRBJ2-1	.	TRBV19	CASSIRDNSYNEQFF	TGTGCCAGTAGTATCCGGGACAACTCCTACAATGAGCAGTTCTTC
.	TRBJ2-3	.	TRBV7-9	CASSFLGADTQYF	TGTGCCAGCAGCTTCCTAGGGGCAGATACGCAGTATTTT